What follows describes a single TCR beta chain. Its cognate antigen is unknown. The sample belongs to a study of cytomegalovirus exposure and HLA in healthy donors. The wider study: Around 80 million unique TCR sequences came from HLA-typed donors in an early release. General study results and limits: The records held CMV serostatus as the only immune exposure information. At a 0.05 false discovery rate, a later analysis found around 15,000 TCR beta sequences to be associated with HLA alleles.

Germline V lookup: CDR1 SGHDN, CDR2 FVKESK. Trimming cost V 4 bases and J 0 bases; bases outside gene matches: 4. The CDR3 has 17 amino acids. Primers included in the PCR were 60 Vbeta and 13 Jbeta primers. Assay: immunoSEQ multiplex PCR; the TCRdb copy retains only in-frame clones and omits some. The repertoire holds under 200,000 clones, with around 72% as singletons. V usage is TRBV14 and J usage is TRBJ2-6; 9 bases fit TRBD1. Sequencing was done on a sample of PBMCs. The receptor was derived from a middle-aged man in good health and CMV-seronegative. In DNA form, the CDR3 reads TGTGCCAGCAGCCCCGGGACAGGGAGCTCTGGGGCCAACGTCCTGACTTTC. Translating gives CASSPGTGSSGANVLTF.